A single sample gave rise to the 16 T cell receptor beta chains below, sequenced in a study of blood T cell repertoires in COVID-19. The table came from immunoSEQ multiplex PCR; TCRdb's copy has only in-frame clones and leaves some out. The data contain some 76,000 clones, 82% of them singletons. Sequences were obtained from peripheral blood. The receptors shown here come from a man aged 45-60 years with acute or convalescent COVID-19.

The V gene is TRBV3-1 (or the pseudogene TRBV3-2), the J gene TRBJ1-2, with 8 bases that match TRBD1. The length of the CDR3 is 14 residues. CDR1 LGHDT and CDR2 YNNKEL come from the germline V gene (reference sequence). J gave up 4 bases and V 4 bases, and 5 bases lay outside the gene matches. CDR3 bases: TGTGCCAGCAGCCCCCGGACAGGGCTCTATGGCTACACCTTC. Protein: CASSPRTGLYGYTF.

The rearrangement links TRBV28 to TRBJ2-4, with D perhaps TRBD1 (6 bases). Germline CDR1 reads MDHEN; CDR2 reads SYDVKM. V lost 3 bases to trimming and J lost 2 bases, with 11 bases between them. This CDR3 has 15 amino acids. CDR3 bases: TGTGCCAGCAGTTTCCCCCAGGGGTCCAAAAACATTCAGTACTTC. Translation gives CASSFPQGSKNIQYF.

This clone showed up many times. The chain uses TRBV9 and TRBJ1-2, with no clear D. This CDR3 is 15 amino acids long. Trimming took off 4 bases at V and 0 bases at J, with 13 bases between the two ends. CDR1 is SGDLS, CDR2 YYNGEE, per germline. The CDR3 coding sequence is TGTGCCAGCAGCCCCGAGGGCTCGGCTAACTATGGCTACACCTTC. Protein product: CASSPEGSANYGYTF.

The chain joins TRBV9 to TRBJ1-1; possible D gene TRBD1, 5 bases. The CDR3 has 15 amino acids. The V end was cut by 0 bases, the J end by 2 bases, with 11 bases between. Germline CDR1 is SGDLS and CDR2 is YYNGEE. The CDR3 DNA is TGTGCCAGCAGCGTAGCGCCCAGGGTTAACACTGAAGCTTTCTTT. It specifies CASSVAPRVNTEAFF.

The chain carries TRBV13 and TRBJ2-5, with 9 nucleotides matching TRBD2. The CDR3 consists of 17 residues. From germline, CDR1 is PRHDT and CDR2 FYEKMQ (reference sequence). V shed 2 bases and J 1 base; nucleotides not matched to a gene: 8. The DNA of the CDR3 is TGTGCCAGCAGCTTATCGGGAGCGGGGGGCCTCCAAGAGACCCAGTACTTC. Translating gives CASSLSGAGGLQETQYF.

The chain uses TRBV7-2 and TRBJ1-1; weak D call: TRBD1 (5 bases). The CDR3 extends over 15 amino acids. Germline CDR1 is SGHTA and CDR2 is FQGNSA. The V and J ends lost 5 bases and 3 bases respectively, with 16 bases between them. The DNA for the CDR3 is TGTGCCAGCAGCCCAAAGCCAGGGAGGGACACTGAAGCTTTCTTT. As protein: CASSPKPGRDTEAFF.

The CDR3 loop reads CASSYRPGDTGELFF. The CDR3 DNA reads TGTGCCAGCAGTTACAGGCCAGGGGACACCGGGGAGCTGTTTTTT. The gene calls are TRBV6-5 and TRBJ2-2, with a possible D match to TRBD1 (6 bases). Germline CDR1 MNHEY, CDR2 SVGAGI. Trimming removed 2 bases from V and 3 bases from J, with 10 bases in between. This CDR3 has 15 residues.

The genes are TRBV3-1 (or the pseudogene TRBV3-2) and TRBJ2-7; 7 bases agree with TRBD1. The CDR3 has 12 residues. Germline lookup yields CDR1 LGHDT and CDR2 YNNKEL (reference sequence). Trimming removed 4 bases from V and 6 bases from J; junction bases left unmatched: 3. The DNA of the CDR3 is TGTGCCAGCAGCCCCGGGACAGCCGAGCAGTACTTC. Translating gives CASSPGTAEQYF.

The chain has TRBV28 and TRBJ1-1, with 11 bases matching TRBD1. There are 14 residues in the CDR3. V was pared by 3 bases and J by 12 bases, with 9 bases of the junction left unmatched. The germline V gene encodes CDR1 MDHEN and CDR2 SYDVKM. CDR3 protein: CASSLGGQGVKSFF. In DNA, the CDR3 is TGTGCCAGCAGTTTGGGGGGACAGGGGGTTAAGTCTTTCTTT.

About this clone: The junction and the germline gene differ at one end; a read error may be behind it. The V and J genes are TRBV2 and TRBJ2-7; D perhaps matches TRBD2 (6 bases). CDR1 SNHLY and CDR2 FYNNEI come from the germline V gene. The CDR3 extends over 12 amino acids. CDR3 loop: CASSRDSFEQYF. The CDR3 region has the DNA TGTGCCAGCAGCCGGGACTCCTTCGAGCAGTACTTC.

The chain recombines TRBV5-1 with TRBJ2-5, with TRBD2 identical over 10 bases. The J segment lost 2 bases and the V segment lost 4 bases, leaving 5 bases of the junction unmatched. The CDR3 has 15 amino acids. The V gene's germline CDR1 is SGHRS and CDR2 YFSETQ. The CDR3 sequence is CASSLTAGGQETQYF. As DNA, the CDR3 is TGCGCCAGCAGCCTTACAGCGGGAGGGCAAGAGACCCAGTACTTC.

The V call is TRBV6-4, the J call TRBJ2-2; D remains unclear. The CDR3 is 15 residues long. V was shortened by 3 bases and J by 2 bases, with 10 bases between the two germline ends. Looked up from germline, CDR1 is MRHNA and CDR2 is SNTAGT. This CDR3 reads CASSEEQSNTGELFF. The DNA of the CDR3 is TGTGCCAGCAGTGAAGAACAGAGCAACACCGGGGAGCTGTTTTTT.

This clone was counted between two and nine times. The chain carries TRBV5-1 and TRBJ1-4, with D possibly matching TRBD1 (6 bases). The V and J ends lost 0 bases and 7 bases respectively, with 13 bases between them. This CDR3 spans 15 amino acids. The germline V gene has CDR1 SGHRS and CDR2 YFSETQ. Here the CDR3 DNA reads TGCGCCAGCAGCTTGGCCGGGACATCGGGTGAAAAACTGTTTTTT. Translating gives CASSLAGTSGEKLFF.

As concerns this clone: Germline is not matched at one junction end, which may reflect a read error. CDR3 protein: CASSLEGTFGNTIYF. In DNA form, the CDR3 reads TGCGCCAGCAGTTTGGAAGGGACATTTGGAAACACCATATATTTT. The gene calls are TRBV5-1 and TRBJ1-3; maybe TRBD1 (6 bases). This CDR3 has 15 amino acids. Germline assignment: CDR1 SGHRS and CDR2 YFSETQ.

The V and J genes are TRBV25-1 and TRBJ1-5, with 9 bases that match TRBD1. Germline V CDR1 and CDR2: MGHDK, SYGVNS. Losses at the gene ends were 5 bases for V and 6 bases for J; bases not matched to a gene: 8. The length of the CDR3 is 15 residues. The CDR3 protein is CASSSGQGSGQPQHF. In DNA form, the CDR3 reads TGTGCCAGCAGTTCGGGACAGGGTAGTGGTCAGCCCCAGCATTTT.

The chain is built from TRBV4-1 and TRBJ2-2; 10 nucleotides agree with TRBD2. V shed 0 bases, J shed 8 bases, and the junction held 15 bases outside the gene matches. The CDR3 extends over 19 amino acids. Germline V gives CDR1 MGHRA, CDR2 YSYEKL. The CDR3 protein is CASSQDILSGRAVVGELFF. For the CDR3, the DNA is TGCGCCAGCAGCCAAGATATCTTGAGCGGGAGGGCCGTTGTGGGGGAGCTGTTTTTT.